One sample yielded the 2 T cell receptor beta chains listed below, sequenced in a study of response to subunit inactivated influenza vaccine. TCRdb itself ran the RT-PCR reads through MiXCR, one entry per CDR3 protein. The table includes roughly 780,000 distinct CDR3 sequences, under 20% detected once. The sample was PBMCs from blood, taken 5 days after vaccination. The receptors here all came from a man over 45 who received an inactivated influenza vaccine.

This clonotype was detected only a few times. V gene TRBV5-1 combines with J gene TRBJ2-7; the match to TRBD1 covers 8 bases. The CDR3 extends over 15 amino acids. Germline CDR1 is SGHRS and CDR2 is YFSETQ. With 0 bases clipped from V and 2 bases from J, the junction kept 4 bases outside the gene matches. CDR3 in amino acids: CASSLGGRGPYEQYF. The CDR3 nucleotides are TGCGCCAGCAGCTTGGGTGGCAGGGGGCCCTACGAGCAGTACTTC.

This chain uses TRBV20-1 with TRBJ2-2; 8 nucleotides line up with TRBD1. The V gene's germline CDR1 is DFQATT and CDR2 SNEGSKA (reference sequence). J lost 2 bases, V lost 2 bases, and 10 bases had no gene match. This CDR3 has 17 amino acids. The CDR3 here is CSARNTDRGYNTGELFF. The CDR3 coding sequence is TGCAGTGCTAGAAACACCGACAGGGGCTACAACACCGGGGAGCTGTTTTTT.